This TCR beta chain was retrieved from a study of blood T cell repertoires in COVID-19. Turning to the study itself: Samples came from the United States, Italy and Spain, spanning acute and convalescent COVID-19. Sources were T cells, B-cell-depleted T cells, or PBMCs; the material itself was cDNA or gDNA.

In the original workflow: Amplification of reference gene primers provided the estimated nucleated cell counts. The assay was immunoSEQ multiplex PCR, and TCRdb's table has in-frame clones only and misses some. V, J and clone size were drawn from that table, and D and trimming were deduced from the DNA. Here the sample spans fewer than 250,000 clones, roughly nine tenths being singletons. This clone was observed a handful of times. CDR3 length: 17 residues. The ends lost 1 base at V and 6 bases at J; junction bases unmatched: 7. CDR1 is SGHNT, CDR2 YENEEA, per germline. The rearrangement links TRBV11-3 to TRBJ2-3; 13 bases line up with TRBD2. This TCR was sampled from a woman aged 70 to 79 with acute or convalescent COVID-19. The specimen was peripheral blood. The CDR3 reads CASSLARLAGGYDTQYF. The DNA for the CDR3 is TGTGCCAGCAGCTTAGCCCGACTAGCGGGAGGATATGATACGCAGTATTTT.